What follows are 22 T cell receptor beta chains derived from one specimen sequenced in a study of blood T cells in healthy people across ages (dated by TCRdb to about 2015). The library was prepared using 5' RACE. The instrument was an Illumina HiSeq 2500. The second PCR ran for about 7 to 11 cycles and used a J-beta primer mix along with a sample-barcoded 5' primer. The public reads were reprocessed in TCRdb via fastp at Q25 and MiXCR, keeping in-frame beta chains. One record per CDR3 amino acid sequence lists the most common genes and DNA. Counted in this sample were around 1,600,000 distinct CDR3 sequences; roughly 43% of them appeared once. The ten largest clones capture approximately 4% of the sample. The sample consisted of blood. All receptors come from a woman in her late teens or twenties in good health.

This clonotype has more than one count but fewer than ten. This sequence joins TRBV9 and TRBJ2-7; perhaps TRBD1 as D (6 bases). CDR1 is SGDLS, CDR2 YYNGEE, per germline. This CDR3 contains 14 residues. V was pared by 3 bases and J by 2 bases, with 12 bases between. CDR3 in DNA: TGTGCCAGCAGCGCGGACAGTCCACCCTACGAGCAGTACTTC. This sequence encodes CASSADSPPYEQYF. Looking up the rest from reference TRBV9 and TRBJ2-7 gives the full variable domain: DSGVTQTPKHLITATGQRVTLRCSPRSGDLSVYWYQQSLDQGLQFLIQYYNGEERAKGNILERFSAQQFPDLHSELNLSSLELGDSALYFCASSADSPPYEQYFGPGTRLTVT.

This clonotype has a handful of counts. The V gene is TRBV25-1, the J gene TRBJ2-3; D is unclear. Germline values: CDR1 MGHDK, CDR2 SYGVNS. V lost 0 bases and J lost 3, with 7 bases in between. The CDR3 length is 14 residues. CDR3 nucleotide sequence: TGTGCCAGCAGTGAATATGGCTGGACAGATACGCAGTATTTT. Its translation is CASSEYGWTDTQYF. The full variable domain, completed using reference TRBV25-1 and TRBJ2-3, is EADIYQTPRYLVIGTGKKITLECSQTMGHDKMYWYQQDPGMELHLIHYSYGVNSTEKGDLSSESTVSRIRTEHFPLTLESARPSHTSQYLCASSEYGWTDTQYFGPGTRLTVL.

V gene TRBV9 combines with J gene TRBJ2-5, with 8 bases that match TRBD2. This CDR3 has 16 residues. V was clipped by 0 bases and J by 0 bases; unmatched bases: 4. Germline loops: CDR1 SGDLS, CDR2 YYNGEE. This chain's CDR3 is CASSVGRLAYQETQYF. In DNA, the CDR3 is TGTGCCAGCAGCGTAGGTCGACTAGCGTACCAAGAGACCCAGTACTTC.

The genes are TRBV7-9 and TRBJ1-1; 7 nucleotides match TRBD1. Germline loops: CDR1 SEHNR, CDR2 FQNEAQ (reference sequence). This CDR3 comprises 18 residues. The V and J ends lost 6 bases and 0 bases, in that order; junction bases with no gene match: 16. CDR3 nucleotide sequence: TGTGCCAGCAGTCTACCCCTCGGACAGGAGGACCTGAACACTGAAGCTTTCTTT. This gives the protein CASSLPLGQEDLNTEAFF.

This clonotype was seen a handful of times. J is TRBJ1-5 and V is TRBV15, with 11 nucleotides matching TRBD1. Germline V gene data show CDR1 as LNHNV and CDR2 as YYDKDF (reference sequence). The V segment lost 3 bases and the J segment 5 bases; nucleotides outside the gene matches: 6. The CDR3 length is 16 residues. CDR3 DNA sequence: TGTGCCACCAGCAGTGCTCGGACAGGGGGCTATCAGCCCCAGCATTTT. It is translated as CATSSARTGGYQPQHF.

This clonotype has at least ten counts. The chain couples TRBV29-1 to TRBJ2-1; 8 nucleotides align to TRBD2. The junction had 7 bases not matched to a gene; V was cut back by 3 bases and J by 9 bases. Germline CDR1 SQVTM, CDR2 ANQGSEA. This CDR3 contains 13 residues. The CDR3 nucleotides are TGCAGCGTTGATCTGACTAGCGCGCGTGAGCAGTTCTTC. It translates to CSVDLTSAREQFF.

This clonotype was seen only a few times. V gene TRBV12-3 or TRBV12-4 combines with J gene TRBJ2-7; D not resolved. The germline V and J ends were trimmed by 6 bases and 0 bases, with 12 bases remaining between them. The CDR3 covers 14 residues. In DNA form, the CDR3 reads TGTGCCAGCAGGAGGACGGCTGGCTCCTACGAGCAGTACTTC. Its translation is CASRRTAGSYEQYF.

This clonotype was counted only a few times. The CDR3 spells CASSHRPSGADTQYF. CDR3 nucleotide sequence: TGCGCCAGCAGCCATCGGCCTAGCGGTGCAGATACGCAGTATTTT. This sequence joins TRBV5-1 and TRBJ2-3; 7 nucleotides line up with TRBD2. CDR3 size: 15 residues. The trim removed 4 bases at V and 4 bases at J, leaving 9 bases unmatched. Germline-derived CDR1 and CDR2 are SGHRS and YFSETQ.

Note on this clonotype: One end of the junction varies from germline; a read error may be responsible. V is TRBV7-7 and J is TRBJ1-1; D is unresolved. CDR3 length: 13 amino acids. The germline V gene has CDR1 SSHAT and CDR2 FNYEAQ (reference sequence). For the CDR3, the DNA is TGTGCTAGCAGCCAACAATCGAACACTGAAGCTTTCTTT. This translates into CASSQQSNTEAFF.

This clonotype showed up just a few times. This chain connects TRBV7-9 to TRBJ2-1; TRBD2 agrees at 13 bases. V gave up 8 bases and J gave up 0 bases; unmatched junction bases: 7. The CDR3 has 17 amino acids. Germline V CDR1 and CDR2: SEHNR, FQNEAQ (reference sequence). In DNA, the CDR3 is TGTGCCAGCGCAGGGACTAGCGGGGACTACTCCTACAATGAGCAGTTCTTC. It encodes CASAGTSGDYSYNEQFF. The full variable domain, its missing parts supplied by reference TRBV7-9 and TRBJ2-1, is DTGVSQNPRHKITKRGQNVTFRCDPISEHNRLYWYRQTLGQGPEFLTYFQNEAQLEKSRLLSDRFSAERPKGSFSTLEIQRTEQGDSAMYLCASAGTSGDYSYNEQFFGPGTRLTVL.

This clonotype appeared many times. The CDR3 is CASRDLVTDTQYF. CDR3 bases: TGCGCCAGCAGGGACCTGGTCACAGATACGCAGTATTTT. V gene TRBV4-3 combines with J gene TRBJ2-3, with D unclear. The germline gives CDR1 LGHNA, CDR2 YSLEER. The CDR3 has 13 residues. V lost 6 bases and J lost 2, with 9 bases in between.

In this sample, this clonotype turned up a few times. V usage is TRBV24-1 and J usage is TRBJ2-7; 7 nucleotides align to TRBD1. The CDR3 is 14 amino acids. V lost 3 bases to trimming and J lost 5 bases; unmatched junction nucleotides: 6. In germline, CDR1 is KGHDR, CDR2 SFDVKD. CDR3 nucleotide sequence: TGTGCCACCAGTGATCCGACAGGGAGTAACGAGCAGTACTTC. It translates to CATSDPTGSNEQYF.

This clonotype was counted ten times or more. The gene calls are TRBV7-2 and TRBJ1-2; maybe TRBD1 (5 bases). V shed 1 base and J shed 3 bases, with 6 bases lying between them. Germline V lookup: CDR1 SGHTA, CDR2 FQGNSA. The CDR3 totals 13 residues. CDR3 nucleotides: TGTGCCAGCAGCTTAGTACAGGACTATGGCTACACCTTC. Its translation: CASSLVQDYGYTF.

This clonotype showed up just once. The junction departs from germline at one end; a sequencing error may be responsible. The chain has TRBV15 and TRBJ2-3, with no clear D. This CDR3 is 12 amino acids long. Germline V gene sequence: CDR1 LNHNV, CDR2 YYDKDF (reference sequence). The DNA for the CDR3 is TGTGCCACCAGCGGAGATGGGTTGATGCAGTATTTT. Translation: CATSGDGLMQYF.

The chain joins TRBV6-5 to TRBJ2-7; 14 bases map to TRBD2. The CDR3 extends over 17 amino acids. With 0 bases clipped from V and 1 base from J, the junction kept 2 bases outside the gene matches. Germline-derived CDR1 and CDR2 are MNHEY and SVGAGI. CDR3 coding DNA: TGTGCCAGCAGTTACTCTAGGACTAGCGGGGGGTCCTACGAGCAGTACTTC. As protein: CASSYSRTSGGSYEQYF.

This clonotype turned up a few times. The CDR3 sequence is CASSLMGVRYNEQFF. The CDR3 DNA follows: TGTGCCAGCAGCTTAATGGGGGTTCGGTACAATGAGCAGTTCTTC. The J gene is TRBJ2-1, the V gene TRBV7-3; D might be TRBD1 or TRBD2, each matching 5 bases. The CDR3 is 15 amino acids. CDR1 and CDR2 from the germline V gene are SGHTA and FQGTGA. The germline V and J ends were trimmed by 1 base and 4 bases, with 11 bases remaining between them. Drawing the rest from reference TRBV7-3 and TRBJ2-1, the complete variable domain is GAGVSQTPSNKVTEKGKYVELRCDPISGHTALYWYRQSLGQGPEFLIYFQGTGAADDSGLPNDRFFAVRPEGSVSTLKIQRTERGDSAVYLCASSLMGVRYNEQFFGPGTRLTVL.

In its sample, this clonotype was seen a few times. The J gene is TRBJ2-1, the V gene TRBV7-3, with D perhaps matching TRBD2 (5 bases). CDR3 length equals 13 residues. V lost 3 bases, J lost 9 bases, and 12 bases lay in between. The germline gives CDR1 SGHTA, CDR2 FQGTGA. This CDR3 reads CASSFNGNTEQFF. CDR3 DNA: TGTGCCAGCAGCTTCAACGGGAACACTGAGCAGTTCTTC.

This clonotype has just a few counts. The CDR3: CASSQDRAIPDTQYF. The CDR3 DNA follows: TGCGCCAGCAGCCAAGACAGGGCGATCCCAGATACGCAGTATTTT. The chain joins TRBV4-3 to TRBJ2-3, with TRBD1 as a possible D gene (5 bases). Germline V lookup: CDR1 LGHNA, CDR2 YSLEER. The CDR3 sequence is 15 residues long. With 0 bases removed from V and 4 bases from J, the gap between germline ends came to 11 bases.

J is TRBJ1-2 and V is TRBV20-1, with no clear D. This CDR3 spans 13 amino acids. Trimming pared 1 base from V and 3 bases from J, leaving 9 bases between. Germline loops: CDR1 DFQATT, CDR2 SNEGSKA (reference sequence). The CDR3 loop is CSARVIKHYGYTF. The CDR3 bases are TGCAGTGCTAGAGTTATCAAACACTATGGCTACACCTTC.

This clonotype was seen a handful of times. In nucleotides, the CDR3 is TGTGCCAGCAGCCAACTAGCGTTAGCTAGCACAGATACGCAGTATTTT. This encodes CASSQLALASTDTQYF. This sequence joins TRBV7-6 and TRBJ2-3, with 7 bases that match TRBD2. V dropped 5 bases and J dropped 0; count of bases not matched to a gene: 8. Germline CDR1 SGHVS, CDR2 FNYEAQ. This CDR3 is 16 amino acids long.

The chain links TRBV2 to TRBJ1-4, with D tentatively TRBD1 (6 bases). CDR1 SNHLY and CDR2 FYNNEI come from the germline V gene. Trimming stripped 6 bases from V and 7 bases from J, with 12 bases between. This CDR3 contains 13 residues. The CDR3 spells CASRQGIGEKLFF. The CDR3 region has the DNA TGTGCCAGCAGACAGGGAATAGGTGAAAAACTGTTTTTT.

This clonotype occurred a few times. The rearrangement links TRBV20-1 to TRBJ2-3, with D uncertain. Germline CDR1 reads DFQATT; CDR2 reads SNEGSKA (reference sequence). CDR3 length equals 12 residues. With 3 bases removed from V and 7 bases from J, the gap between germline ends came to 11 bases. The CDR3 DNA reads as TGCAGTGCTAGTACCCCCGTAAATACGCAGTATTTT. Amino acids: CSASTPVNTQYF.